Listed below are T cell receptor beta chains from one sample, sequenced in a study of blood T cell repertoires in COVID-19. This table comes from immunoSEQ multiplex PCR, and its TCRdb copy is limited to in-frame clones, with some not included. Seen here are 55,000 to 90,000 clones, more than 90% observed once, and the top ten hold under 15%. Sequencing was performed on peripheral blood. Source of these receptors: a human donor with active COVID-19. The donor label of this sample is uncertain. The CDR3 runs from the conserved cysteine through the conserved F or W. The order of the fields is V gene, D gene, clone size, J gene, CDR3 protein, CDR3 DNA. The D gene is left open where the match is weak. Size values are once, few and many counts, or a class for expanded clones, and some rows have none.

>TRBV28|TRBD2|.|TRBJ2-7
CASSIGSMGGSPNEQYF
TGTGCCAGCAGTATTGGGTCTATGGGCGGGAGCCCCAACGAGCAGTACTTC
>TRBV25-1|.|.|TRBJ2-1
CASSDVSSYNEQFF
TGTGCCAGCAGTGACGTGAGCTCCTACAATGAGCAGTTCTTC
>TRBV7-6|TRBD2|.|TRBJ2-3
CASSLVLAGDLVPDTQYF
TGTGCCAGCAGCTTAGTACTAGCGGGAGATCTGGTGCCAGATACGCAGTATTTT
>TRBV27|.|.|TRBJ2-2
CASSIQISNTGELFF
TGTGCCAGCAGTATTCAGATCTCGAACACCGGGGAGCTGTTTTTT
>TRBV28|TRBD1|.|TRBJ2-2
CASSRGTGGTGELFF
TGTGCCAGCAGCCGAGGGACAGGGGGCACCGGGGAGCTGTTTTTT
>TRBV6-5|TRBD1|.|TRBJ2-7
CASSATGGYEQYF
TGTGCCAGCAGCGCTACAGGGGGCTACGAGCAGTACTTC
>TRBV19|.|.|TRBJ1-5
CASNYMGAYQPQHF
TGTGCCAGTAATTATATGGGGGCCTATCAGCCCCAGCATTTT
>TRBV5-4|TRBD2|few|TRBJ2-1
CASSPAGVRNEQFF
TGTGCCAGCAGTCCAGCGGGAGTGCGGAATGAGCAGTTCTTC
>TRBV6-1|.|.|TRBJ2-3
CASSERGITDTQYF
TGTGCCAGCAGTGAACGGGGGATCACAGATACGCAGTATTTT
>TRBV5-6|TRBD1|.|TRBJ2-7
CASSLVRGQGTYEQYF
TGTGCCAGCAGCTTGGTTAGGGGACAGGGGACCTACGAGCAGTACTTC
>TRBV7-2|.|.|TRBJ2-7
CASSVGGPYEQYF
TGTGCCAGCAGCGTGGGAGGCCCCTACGAGCAGTACTTC
>TRBV19|.|.|TRBJ1-4
CASSMRATNEKLFF
TGTGCCAGTAGTATGCGAGCAACTAATGAAAAACTGTTTTTT
>TRBV2|TRBD2|.|TRBJ2-1
CASRQGLAEAYNEQFF
TGTGCCAGCAGACAGGGACTAGCGGAGGCATACAATGAGCAGTTCTTC
>TRBV30|.|.|TRBJ2-7
CAWSVQYEQYF
TGTGCCTGGAGTGTGCAGTACGAGCAGTACTTC
>TRBV6-1|.|.|TRBJ1-5
CASSGQAPHSNQPQHF
TGTGCCAGCAGTGGGCAGGCGCCCCATAGCAATCAGCCCCAGCATTTT
>TRBV3-1/TRBV3-2|TRBD2|.|TRBJ2-1
CASSPLANSYNEQFF
TGTGCCAGCAGCCCACTAGCGAACTCCTACAATGAGCAGTTCTTC
>TRBV9|TRBD2|once|TRBJ2-1
CASSFGTSSGTEQFF
TGTGCCAGCAGCTTCGGGACTAGCAGTGGAACCGAGCAGTTCTTC
>TRBV27|TRBD1|.|TRBJ1-6
CASSNRGSYNSPLHF
TGTGCCAGCAGTAACAGGGGGTCCTATAATTCACCCCTCCACTTT
>TRBV11-2|.|.|TRBJ2-7
CASSLRDTYEQYF
TGTGCCAGCAGCCTCCGTGACACATACGAGCAGTACTTC
>TRBV7-7|TRBD2|.|TRBJ2-5
CASSSTSGRRETQYF
TGTGCCAGCAGCTCTACTAGCGGGAGGCGAGAGACCCAGTACTTC
>TRBV30|.|.|TRBJ1-2
CAVPSGGEGYGYTF
TGTGCCGTCCCCAGTGGAGGGGAAGGCTATGGCTACACCTTC
>TRBV3-1/TRBV3-2|TRBD2|.|TRBJ2-3
CASSQGMVAGFTDTQYF
TGTGCCAGCAGCCAAGGGATGGTAGCGGGGTTCACAGATACGCAGTATTTT
>TRBV4-3|.|.|TRBJ2-7
CASSQDRVREQYF
TGCGCCAGCAGCCAAGATCGGGTTCGCGAGCAGTACTTC
>TRBV5-8|.|few|TRBJ1-5
CASSLARVNQPQHF
TGTGCCAGCAGCTTGGCCCGGGTGAATCAGCCCCAGCATTTT
>TRBV19|.|.|TRBJ2-6
CASTVSGANVLTF
TGTGCCAGCACGGTCTCAGGGGCCAACGTCCTGACTTTC
>TRBV13|TRBD1|.|TRBJ1-3
CASSLGTGGPGNTIYF
TGTGCCAGCAGCTTAGGGACAGGGGGTCCTGGGAACACCATATATTTT
>TRBV3-1/TRBV3-2|TRBD2|.|TRBJ2-1
CASSPQAGGYNEQFF
TGTGCCAGCAGCCCGCAAGCGGGAGGCTACAATGAGCAGTTCTTC
>TRBV29-1|.|.|TRBJ1-1
CSVDGGGVVGEAFF
TGCAGCGTTGATGGTGGAGGGGTGGTGGGTGAAGCTTTCTTT
>TRBV7-9|.|.|TRBJ1-1
CASSVKGEAFF
TGTGCCAGCAGCGTTAAGGGGGAAGCTTTCTTT
>TRBV19|TRBD2|.|TRBJ2-7
CASSTQTSGYEQYF
TGTGCCAGTAGTACCCAGACTAGCGGTTACGAGCAGTACTTC
>TRBV4-3|.|.|TRBJ1-3
CASSRKHRDVVLNTIYF
TGCGCCAGCAGCCGCAAACACAGGGACGTGGTTCTTAACACCATATATTTT
>TRBV9|.|.|TRBJ1-5
CASSVGGNQDQPQHF
TGTGCCAGCAGCGTAGGAGGGAACCAGGATCAGCCCCAGCATTTT
>TRBV28|TRBD2|.|TRBJ2-1
CASSSASGYTYNEQFF
TGTGCCAGCAGTTCCGCTAGCGGGTACACCTACAATGAGCAGTTCTTC
>TRBV28|.|.|TRBJ1-6
CASHGGSYNSPLHF
TGTGCCTCCCACGGCGGCTCCTATAATTCACCCCTCCACTTT